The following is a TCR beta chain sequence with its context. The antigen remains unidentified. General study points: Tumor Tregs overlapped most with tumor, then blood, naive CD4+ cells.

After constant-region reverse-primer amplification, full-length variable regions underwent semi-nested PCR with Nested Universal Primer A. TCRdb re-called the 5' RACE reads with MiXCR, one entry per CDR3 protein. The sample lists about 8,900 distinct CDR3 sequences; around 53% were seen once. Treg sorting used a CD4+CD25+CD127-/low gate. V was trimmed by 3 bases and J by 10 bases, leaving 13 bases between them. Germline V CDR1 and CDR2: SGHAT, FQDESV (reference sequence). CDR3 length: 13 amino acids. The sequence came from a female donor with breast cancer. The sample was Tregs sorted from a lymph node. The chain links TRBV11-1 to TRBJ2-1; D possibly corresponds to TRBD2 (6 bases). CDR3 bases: TGTGCCAGCAGCTTGCGGGGCATCAGGGAGCAGTTCTTC. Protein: CASSLRGIREQFF. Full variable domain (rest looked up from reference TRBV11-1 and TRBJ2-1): EAEVAQSPRYKITEKSQAVAFWCDPISGHATLYWYRQILGQGPELLVQFQDESVVDDSQLPKDRFSAERLKGVDSTLKIQPAELGDSAMYLCASSLRGIREQFFGPGTRLTVL.